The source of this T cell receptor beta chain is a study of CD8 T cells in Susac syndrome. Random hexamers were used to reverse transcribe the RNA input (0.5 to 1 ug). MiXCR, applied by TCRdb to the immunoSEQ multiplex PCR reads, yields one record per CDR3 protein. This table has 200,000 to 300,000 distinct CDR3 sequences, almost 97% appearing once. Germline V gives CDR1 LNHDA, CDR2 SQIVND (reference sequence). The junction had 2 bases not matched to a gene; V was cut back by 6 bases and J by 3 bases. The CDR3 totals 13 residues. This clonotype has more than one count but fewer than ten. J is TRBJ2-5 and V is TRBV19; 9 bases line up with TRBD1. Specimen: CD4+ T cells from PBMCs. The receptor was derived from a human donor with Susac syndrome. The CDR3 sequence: CASRRQGEETQYF. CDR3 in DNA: TGTGCCAGTAGGAGACAGGGGGAAGAGACCCAGTACTTC.